The 19 T cell receptor beta chains below all came from one sample that was sequenced in a study of human T cells and chemical hapten exposure. Time point indicated: patch test 1, 2 weeks after DPC sensitization. Treatment specified: therapeutic diphenylcyclopropenone sensitization with weekly scalp DPC. In TCRdb, the RACE reads were re-called with MiXCR into one record per CDR3 protein. The repertoire includes around 100,000 distinct CDR3 sequences, 9.5% to 11% of them detected once, and under 4.5% sits in the top ten. Sequencing used whole blood, obtained in connection with sensitization to the hapten diphenylcyclopropenone (DPC). Every receptor here comes from a woman between 35 and 50 years old with alopecia areata. Some clones in this sample may be carry-over from other donors' samples.

This clonotype appeared a few times. This chain connects TRBV20-1 to TRBJ1-3, with 8 positions matching TRBD1. V was clipped by 5 bases and J by 3 bases; unmatched bases: 3. Germline lookup yields CDR1 DFQATT and CDR2 SNEGSKA (reference sequence). The CDR3 has 13 residues. The CDR3 coding sequence is TGCAGTGCTGGACAGGGTGATGGAAACACCATATATTTT. This encodes CSAGQGDGNTIYF.

The sample holds many counts of this clonotype. The rearrangement uses TRBV28 and TRBJ2-1; TRBD2 matches at 7 bases. The germline V gene has CDR1 MDHEN and CDR2 SYDVKM. J gave up 7 bases and V 2 bases, and 8 bases lay outside the gene matches. The CDR3 consists of 15 residues. Here the CDR3 DNA reads TGTGCCAGCAGTTTACAGGCAGGGCGGGGGAATGAGCAGTTCTTC. It is translated as CASSLQAGRGNEQFF. The whole variable domain, filled in from reference TRBV28 and TRBJ2-1, reads DVKVTQSSRYLVKRTGEKVFLECVQDMDHENMFWYRQDPGLGLRLIYFSYDVKMKEKGDIPEGYSVSREKKERFSLILESASTNQTSMYLCASSLQAGRGNEQFFGPGTRLTVL.

This clonotype was observed at least ten times. The chain employs TRBV6-2 or TRBV6-3 and TRBJ1-3, with TRBD1 as a possible D gene (5 bases). The CDR3 loop spans 14 amino acids. V was clipped by 4 bases and J by 8 bases, with 15 bases between them. Germline V lookup: CDR1 MNHEY, CDR2 SVGEGT. This CDR3 reads CASSSDGGGYTIYF. In DNA form, the CDR3 reads TGTGCCAGCAGTTCCGACGGCGGGGGATACACCATATATTTT.

This clonotype came up a few times. The rearrangement joins TRBV19 to TRBJ2-7; 7 bases are a match to TRBD2. CDR3 length: 16 residues. J lost 5 bases, V lost 3 bases, and 13 bases had no gene match. Germline lookup yields CDR1 LNHDA and CDR2 SQIVND (reference sequence). The CDR3 nucleotides are TGTGCCAGTAGTATGTTCAGCGGGGCTAGCGATAACGAGCAGTACTTC. Residues: CASSMFSGASDNEQYF.

This sequence joins TRBV6-4 and TRBJ2-2; TRBD2 is a possible D gene (5 bases). The CDR3 sequence is 17 residues long. Trimming cost V 0 bases and J 1 base, with 12 bases left between them. Germline CDR1 reads MRHNA; CDR2 reads SNTAGT. CDR3 sequence reads: CASSDSATMGNTGELFF. The CDR3 nucleotides read TGTGCCAGCAGTGACTCGGCGACTATGGGGAACACCGGGGAGCTGTTTTTT.

On this clonotype: One end of the junction fails to match germline, which may point to a read error. V usage is TRBV7-2 and J usage is TRBJ2-2; 8 positions match TRBD2. CDR1 is SGHTA and CDR2 is FQGNSA in the germline V gene. CDR3 size: 17 residues. CDR3: CASSARAGAANAGELFF. The DNA of the CDR3 is TGTGCCAGCAGCGCTCGAGCGGGAGCGGCGAACGCCGGGGAGCTGTTTTTT.

This clonotype has ten or more counts. The V gene is TRBV7-2, the J gene TRBJ1-4, with 7 bases matching TRBD1. CDR3 length equals 15 residues. Germline V gives CDR1 SGHTA, CDR2 FQGNSA. V gave up 2 bases and J gave up 10 bases; unmatched junction bases: 10. CDR3 in amino acids: CASSLTRDSRRKLFF. In DNA form, the CDR3 reads TGTGCCAGCAGCTTAACCAGGGACAGCCGGAGAAAACTGTTTTTT. Full variable domain (outside the CDR3, taken from reference TRBV7-2 and TRBJ1-4): GAGVSQSPSNKVTEKGKDVELRCDPISGHTALYWYRQSLGQGLEFLIYFQGNSAPDKSGLPSDRFSAERTGGSVSTLTIQRTQQEDSAVYLCASSLTRDSRRKLFFGSGTQLSVL.

The J gene is TRBJ2-1, the V gene TRBV2, with 10 positions matching TRBD1. This CDR3 has 14 residues. The V segment lost 6 bases and the J segment 7 bases; nucleotides outside the gene matches: 6. CDR1 is SNHLY and CDR2 is FYNNEI in the germline V gene. CDR3 sequence (DNA): TGTGCCAGCAGCTGGACAGGGGGTAGGAATGAGCAGTTCTTC. Translated, it gives CASSWTGGRNEQFF.

On this clonotype: Germline is not matched at one junction end, which may reflect a read error. The rearrangement uses TRBV7-9 and TRBJ2-2; tentative D call: TRBD2 (6 bases). CDR1 SEHNR and CDR2 FQNEAQ come from the germline V gene (reference sequence). This CDR3 has 14 residues. The CDR3 DNA follows: TGTGTCAGCAGCGTATTGACTAGTAGCGGGGAGCTGTTTTTT. Amino acids: CVSSVLTSSGELFF.

CDR3 loop: CASSFKQGLNEKLFF. Written as DNA, the CDR3 is TGTGCCAGCAGCTTCAAGCAGGGTCTGAATGAAAAACTGTTTTTT. The V and J genes are TRBV3-1 and TRBJ1-4; tentatively, D is TRBD1 (5 bases). Germline V gives CDR1 LGHDT, CDR2 YNNKEL (reference sequence). V was cut by 5 bases and J by 5 bases, with 15 bases left in between. The CDR3 runs to 15 residues.

This clonotype was observed many times. The chain has TRBV7-2 and TRBJ1-1; D is unresolved. The germline V gene has CDR1 SGHTA and CDR2 FQGNSA. V gave up 5 bases and J gave up 10 bases, with 17 bases separating them. This CDR3 region has 13 residues. The CDR3 region is CASSPPAPVGAFF. In DNA, the CDR3 is TGTGCCAGCAGCCCCCCGGCCCCCGTGGGAGCTTTCTTT. The whole variable domain, filled in from reference TRBV7-2 and TRBJ1-1, reads GAGVSQSPSNKVTEKGKDVELRCDPISGHTALYWYRQSLGQGLEFLIYFQGNSAPDKSGLPSDRFSAERTGGSVSTLTIQRTQQEDSAVYLCASSPPAPVGAFFGQGTRLTVV.

Ten or more counts support this clonotype. This chain uses TRBV7-8 with TRBJ2-1; 9 nucleotides match TRBD2. The CDR3 length is 15 residues. Unmatched junction bases numbered 10, after V lost 5 bases and J lost 8 bases. Germline values: CDR1 SGHVS, CDR2 FQNEAQ. CDR3 nucleotides: TGTGCCAGCAGCCCCAGCGGGAGGAACGCCCATGAGCAGTTCTTC. Protein product: CASSPSGRNAHEQFF.

This rearrangement joins TRBV7-2 to TRBJ2-3; D perhaps matches TRBD1 (6 bases). The CDR3 consists of 14 residues. CDR1 and CDR2 (germline): SGHTA, FQGNSA. With 5 bases removed from V and 1 base from J, the gap between germline ends came to 10 bases. The CDR3 coding sequence is TGTGCCAGCAGCGAAGCAGGGGGCACAGATACGCAGTATTTT. It encodes CASSEAGGTDTQYF.

This clonotype was observed many times. The V and J genes are TRBV7-9 and TRBJ1-6, with a tentative D call TRBD1 (5 bases). Germline loops: CDR1 SEHNR, CDR2 FQNEAQ (reference sequence). The germline V and J ends were trimmed by 6 bases and 4 bases, with 10 bases remaining between them. The CDR3 extends over 14 amino acids. CDR3 sequence: CASSPDTYNSPLHF. DNA for the CDR3: TGTGCCAGCAGTCCGGACACGTATAATTCACCCCTCCACTTT.

This clonotype was seen only a few times. V and J are TRBV12-3 or TRBV12-4 and TRBJ2-2; D is uncertain. CDR3 length: 13 residues. Trimming shortened V by 6 bases and J by 6 bases, and 11 bases separated the two germline ends. The CDR3 is CASSPTPPGELFF. The DNA for the CDR3 is TGTGCCAGCAGCCCGACCCCCCCCGGGGAGCTGTTTTTT.

This clonotype came up many times. One junction end disagrees with the germline gene, perhaps due to a read error. J is TRBJ2-5 and V is TRBV27; weak D call: TRBD1 (5 bases). CDR1 MNHEY and CDR2 SMNVEV come from the germline V gene (reference sequence). The CDR3 extends over 13 amino acids. The CDR3 coding sequence is TGTGCCAGCAGTCTTCTTCCCCGGGCACAGGAAGACTTC. Translated: CASSLLPRAQEDF.

This clonotype has only a few counts. This rearrangement joins TRBV27 to TRBJ2-2, with D perhaps TRBD1 (6 bases). V was pared by 5 bases and J by 3 bases, with 19 bases between. CDR3 size: 17 residues. Germline CDR1 reads MNHEY; CDR2 reads SMNVEV (reference sequence). CDR3 amino acids: CASSGGRSLTHTGELFF. The CDR3 DNA sequence: TGTGCCAGCAGTGGGGGCCGTTCACTTACTCACACCGGGGAGCTGTTTTTT.

Ten or more counts support this clonotype. V is TRBV18 and J is TRBJ1-2; D not resolved. CDR3 length: 13 residues. Looked up from germline, CDR1 is KGHSH and CDR2 is LQKENI. V was clipped by 3 bases and J by 1 base, with 6 bases between them. CDR3 residues: CASSPDNNYGYTF. CDR3 nucleotide sequence: TGTGCCAGCTCACCTGACAATAACTATGGCTACACCTTC.

This clonotype was seen at least ten times. The CDR3 here is CASSLESDTEAFF. The CDR3, as DNA: TGTGCCAGCAGCTTAGAGTCGGACACTGAAGCTTTCTTT. The chain has TRBV11-2 and TRBJ1-1, with D hard to call. The ends were cut back, 0 bases at V and 3 bases at J, with 5 bases in the middle. The CDR3 sequence is 13 residues long. Germline assignment: CDR1 SGHAT and CDR2 FQNNGV.